Listed here is a single T cell receptor beta chain. There are many counts of this clone. Its antigen is unknown. Base qualities were left out, and no much larger clone turns up one base away. The protocol used for the library was the immunoSEQ multiplex PCR assay. A mixture of 60 forward primers for TCR Vbeta segments and 13 reverse primers for TCR Jbeta segments was used in the multiplex PCR. Amplification of the CDR3 region of rearranged TCR beta genes was performed with a multiplex PCR assay on genomic DNA. The Illumina HiSeq System was used to sequence the amplified TCR beta libraries as 87-base-pair reads. In the authors' own workflow: A later analysis tallied 80 million to 95 million unique TCR beta chains across the approximately 670 repertoires, and some 10 million of those chains were shared by two or more donors. A nearest-neighbor algorithm error-corrected the raw reads and collapsed the reads into unique sequences, merging closely related sequences to remove PCR and sequencing errors. V, D and J gene segments were assigned by aligning CDR3 sequences to IMGT reference sequences. For a sequence to be retained, at least a six-nucleotide match to both a V gene segment and a J gene segment was required. Rearrangements were classified as productive when the CDR3 lacked stop codons and remained in frame with V and J, and all other rearrangements were classified as non-productive. CDR3 was defined according to IMGT convention as the region running from the second conserved V-encoded cysteine to the conserved J-encoded phenylalanine. The earlier analysis of fewer than 750 of the donors excluded sequences that lacked an unambiguous match to a single V gene segment. In an earlier analysis of some 590 of the donors, V segments were called functional above 56.7% productive rearrangements and were called segregating when the between-donor standard deviation exceeded 5%. A statistical classification framework was developed to diagnose cytomegalovirus status using the catalog of TCR beta chain sequences. In a later analysis, V and J genes were assigned by comparing TCR nucleotide sequences against IMGT/GENE-DB human TR gene sequences. A later analysis assigned CDR3 sequences and most-parsimonious VDJ recombination scenarios with the TCRdist pipeline. In a later analysis, each TCR beta chain was defined by its CDR3 amino acid sequence together with its V-gene family, and reads lacking a unique V-gene family were excluded. To address suspected cross-contamination and a sequencing artifact, a later analysis removed a few hundred highly shared, low-generation-probability nucleotide sequences. In a later analysis, a clonal expansion index for each public chain was calculated from normalized within-repertoire ranks of inferred template counts. A later analysis computed generation probabilities with a VDJ recombination model fitted to out-of-frame rearrangements, and checked the results against IGoR. A later analysis scored TCR-TCR, TCR-HLA and TCR-CMV co-occurrence with hypergeometric tests, applying a repertoire-size bias correction to TCR pairs. False discovery rates were estimated in a later analysis by permuting HLA or CMV assignments 20 times. In a later analysis, co-occurring TCRs were grouped with DBSCAN, and TCRdist sequence similarity was added when clustering was performed within HLA-allele-positive subsets. Repertoires with fewer than 30,000 or more than 120,000 public chains, plus five repertoires with anomalous nucleotide sharing, were excluded from co-occurrence clustering. As stored in TCRdb, this immuneACCESS dataset retains in-frame rearrangements with V and J assigned. A fraction of the clones does not appear; measured against another copy, unresolved V genes explain less than half of the discrepancy, and the remainder lacks a known reason. That table furnishes V, J and clone size, whereas the DNA furnished D and trimming. Within this sample are 65,000 to 85,000 clones, with around 86% of them counted one time only. The ten largest account for 1.5% to 2.5% of the sample.

The data derive from a study of cytomegalovirus exposure and HLA in healthy donors (dated 2017 in TCRdb). Broadly, across the study: According to an earlier analysis of around 600 of the donors, some 180 million T cells yielded 120 million or so unique TCR beta sequences and less than 300 Gb of sequence data. Because of strong linkage in the cohort, roughly five DR-DQ haplotypes were treated as single units for association and clustering. Both class I and class II loci were covered by HLA typing, at four-digit resolution. On average, 235,054 unique TCR beta nucleotide sequences were sequenced per donor among a few hundred genotyped donors of the cohort, with 15% to 20% of those sequences being non-productive. An early release that covered about 600 HLA-typed donors contained about 300 gigabases of sequencing data and tens of millions of unique TCR sequences. High-throughput TCR immunosequencing, statistical association of individual TCRs with disease status, and machine learning were combined to predict cytomegalovirus infection status. Every discovery cohort repertoire had been produced on one sequencing platform. The T cell repertoires of 700 or so subjects were profiled by immunosequencing and related to cytomegalovirus serostatus. Donor age, sex, ethnicity and CMV serostatus were collected together with the repertoire data. Typing coverage differed by locus: A, B, C, DRB1 and DQB1 were typed in roughly 620-630 donors, DQA1 in about 560, DPA1 in 600 to 610, and DPB1 in 400 to 490. To study patterns of TCR occurrence, a later analysis re-analyzed previously published TCR beta repertoires from around 700 donors and added high-resolution HLA genotyping. Rather than using new phenotypic data, the later analysis identified candidate immune exposures from TCR beta sequences and from how often those sequences occurred across donors. The study was designed to test whether signatures of past pathogen exposure could be identified by cataloging public T cell receptors. In an earlier analysis of around 540 of the donors, high-throughput TCR beta sequencing was used to judge whether each TCR beta V gene segment behaved as functional or pseudogenic. Besides the first cohort of 666 subjects, a separate validation cohort made up of 120 different subjects was used. A later genetic analysis took genome-wide SNP genotypes for about three fifths of the roughly 670 donors and used that subset as a discovery cohort. Of the 300 to 400 genotyped donors, approximately 82% fell in the genetic ancestry cluster associated with self-reported Caucasian donors.

V is cut by 8 bases and J by 0 bases, and the space between the germline ends is 8 bases. CDR1 and CDR2 are read off the germline V gene as MRHNA and SNTAGT. Its CDR3 holds 13 amino acids, cysteine through phenylalanine. The DNA shown is the 39-base CDR3, in frame from base 1. The cohort was made up of hundreds of healthy bone marrow donors. At the time of sampling, every cohort member was nominally healthy, though immune exposures that went unrecorded were likely present. The donor tested CMV seronegative and was one of the 352 seronegative cohort members. A peripheral blood sample was collected from each donor, and TCR beta sequencing was performed on peripheral blood mononuclear cells. The Qiagen DNeasy Blood Extraction Kit was used to extract genomic DNA from the blood cell samples. What the study reported, not specific to this receptor: A later analysis found that TCR association rates varied across HLA loci, with DRB1 alleles showing the most associated TCRs and HLA-C alleles the fewest. Because some donors lacked HLA typing at each locus, the association tests relied only on the typed subset. Because counts were too low, about 17 rarely observed V segments, including chromosome 9 orphons, were excluded from the earlier analysis of several hundred of the donors. The study gave a list of 150 to 200 TCR beta chains associated with cytomegalovirus. Strong co-occurrence of HLA alleles, especially DR and DQ, made assigning TCR associations to individual alleles difficult. Because the 87-base-pair reads could not distinguish some IMGT-functional V segments, including TRBV6-2 and TRBV6-3, those segments were excluded. Compared with the approximately 600-donor mean, donors in an Asian-associated ancestry cluster had fewer N-insertions in productive TCRs, according to a later genetic analysis. A group of highly shared sequence variants was considered likely to be a technical artifact of the sequencing pipeline. In a later analysis, HLA-associated TCR beta chains showed more clonal expansion and lower generation probabilities than non-associated chains that were equally common. In both the original and validation cohorts, the classifier was reported to diagnose cytomegalovirus status with high specificity and sensitivity. CMV serostatus was the only immune exposure information available for the cohort. According to a later analysis, parvovirus B19, influenza, CMV and Epstein-Barr virus appeared linked to several top co-occurrence clusters. The authors suggested that the approach could potentially be extended to other disease states and immunological phenotypes. Broadly in line with IMGT annotations, most TCR beta V segments showed up in productive rearrangements about 87% or about 30% of the time in an earlier analysis of 450 to 750 of the donors. Linkage disequilibrium might explain the correlated functional status among segregating V segments, but an unknown experimental factor could not be excluded. A later analysis found that most CMV-associated TCR beta chains appeared HLA-restricted, with HLA associations seemingly driven largely by CMV exposure. Three of the identified cytomegalovirus-associated TCR beta chains were confirmed in vitro to be specific for cytomegalovirus antigens. At a false discovery rate of 0.05, a later analysis linked some 18,000 TCR beta sequences to specific HLA alleles. V-gene and J-gene trimming of TCR beta chains was associated with a missense DCLRE1C variant in a later genetic analysis, and the association was replicated in an independent cohort. A further reported finding was that TCR beta sequences accurately predicted the HLA-A and HLA-B alleles for most subjects in the first cohort. Most TCR sequences were seen in very few donors, while some public TCRs were found in many individuals. The cohort was sequenced for TCR beta chains only, and without alpha or paired-chain data the features that could be detected were limited. Roughly uniform sequencing depth across donors was assumed in presence/absence analyses, although this assumption may not hold.

The rearranged chain carries TRBV6-4 and TRBJ1-5; the D gene cannot be named for sure. The sequenced material came from PBMCs. The sequence was collected from a woman aged 25 to 45 in good health and CMV-seronegative. The CDR3 region: CASAADSNQPQHF. The sequenced DNA is TGTGCCAGCGCGGCGGATAGCAATCAGCCCCAGCATTTT.